What follows are 9 T cell receptor beta chains derived from one specimen sequenced in a study of blood T cell repertoires in COVID-19 (TCRdb year 2020). The library was prepared using the immunoSEQ multiplex PCR assay. As stored in TCRdb, this immuneACCESS dataset retains in-frame rearrangements with V and J assigned. A fraction of the clones does not appear; measured against another copy, unresolved V genes explain less than half of the discrepancy, and the remainder lacks a known reason. The sample table lists some 75,000 clones, about 93% of them with a count of one. 6.9% of the sample is taken by the ten largest. Sequencing input: peripheral blood. The receptors derive from a human donor in a cohort sampled during active COVID-19.

The V gene is TRBV25-1, the J gene TRBJ1-3; perhaps TRBD1 as D (6 bases). The CDR3 is 13 residues long. Deletions cut 8 bases from V and 2 bases from J, with 10 bases between. Per germline, CDR1 MGHDK and CDR2 SYGVNS. In DNA, the CDR3 is TGTGCCAGCTCAGGGGCGGCTGGAAACACCATATATTTT. Its translation: CASSGAAGNTIYF.

The gene calls are TRBV6-5 and TRBJ1-4; D gene unclear. The V end was cut by 2 bases, the J end by 8 bases, with 9 bases between. This CDR3 is 13 amino acids long. Germline assignment: CDR1 MNHEY and CDR2 SVGAGI. CDR3 DNA: TGTGCCAGCAGTTACGGGAGTTCAGAAAAACTGTTTTTT. This gives the protein CASSYGSSEKLFF.

This chain joins TRBV19 and TRBJ1-5, with 7 bases aligning to TRBD1. CDR1 LNHDA and CDR2 SQIVND come from the germline V gene (reference sequence). Trimming at V came to 5 bases and at J to 5 bases, leaving 9 bases not matched to a gene. CDR3 length equals 15 residues. The CDR3 loop is CASSYRGWRDQPQHF. CDR3 in DNA: TGTGCCAGTAGTTACAGGGGTTGGCGGGATCAGCCCCAGCATTTT.

The V gene is TRBV6-2 or TRBV6-3, the J gene TRBJ1-5; the D gene is possibly TRBD1 (5 bases). Trimming took 2 bases from V and 2 from J, leaving 10 bases between them. This CDR3 contains 15 residues. The germline gives CDR1 MNHEY, CDR2 SVGEGT. The CDR3 here is CASSYAGAGNQPQHF. As DNA, the CDR3 is TGTGCCAGCAGTTACGCTGGGGCAGGCAATCAGCCCCAGCATTTT.

This chain links TRBV19 with TRBJ2-7, with 9 bases aligning to TRBD1. V gave up 4 bases and J gave up 3 bases; unmatched junction bases: 4. The CDR3 runs to 14 residues. Germline V gives CDR1 LNHDA, CDR2 SQIVND (reference sequence). The CDR3, as DNA: TGTGCCAGTAGTAGCGGGACAGGGTTCTACGAGCAGTACTTC. Protein product: CASSSGTGFYEQYF.

This rearrangement joins TRBV6-2 or TRBV6-3 to TRBJ2-5; 7 bases are shared with TRBD1. V lost 4 bases to trimming and J lost 4 bases; unmatched junction nucleotides: 9. This CDR3 is built from 15 residues. Germline CDR1 reads MNHEY; CDR2 reads SVGEGT. The CDR3 sequence: CASSSSGQRGETQYF. CDR3 sequence (DNA): TGTGCCAGCAGTTCCTCGGGACAGAGGGGAGAGACCCAGTACTTC.

V is TRBV2 and J is TRBJ2-1; 11 bases are shared with TRBD1. Germline CDR1 SNHLY, CDR2 FYNNEI. The length of the CDR3 is 16 residues. The V segment lost 6 bases and the J segment 2 bases; nucleotides outside the gene matches: 6. CDR3 bases: TGTGCCAGCAGCATCGGGACAGGGGGAGCCTACAATGAGCAGTTCTTC. This sequence encodes CASSIGTGGAYNEQFF.

The chain employs TRBV14 and TRBJ2-5, with 11 bases that match TRBD2. V was pared by 6 bases and J by 0 bases, with 12 bases of the junction left unmatched. Per germline, CDR1 SGHDN and CDR2 FVKESK. CDR3 length equals 18 residues. CDR3 coding DNA: TGTGCCAGCAGTGCCGGAACTAGCGGGGGATCGTACCAAGAGACCCAGTACTTC. This codes for CASSAGTSGGSYQETQYF.

This chain uses TRBV6-5 with TRBJ1-1; 7 positions agree with TRBD1. Germline V gene data show CDR1 as MNHEY and CDR2 as SVGAGI. V shed 6 bases and J 8 bases; nucleotides not matched to a gene: 9. This CDR3 contains 13 residues. The CDR3, as DNA: TGTGCCAGCAGACCACAGGGGAGCGGGGAAGCTTTCTTT. Translation gives CASRPQGSGEAFF.